This TCR beta chain was obtained from a study of T cell responses to AZD1222 COVID-19 vaccine. Findings and limits, study-wide: Repertoire sampling was restricted to post-peak T cell response timepoints. Nearly half of unique spike-specific TCRs reportedly avoided B.1.351 and B.1.1.7 mutated regions. Clonal diversity may have been underestimated, and the donors were mostly white British, with more females than males.

Samples with a second dose at about 4 or about 12 weeks were pooled together. Clones were read by immunoSEQ multiplex PCR, and TCRdb kept only the in-frame ones, dropping some. The table lists about 150,000 clones, roughly 90% of them singletons. This CDR3 has 18 residues. In germline, CDR1 is SNHLY, CDR2 FYNNEI. Deletions cut 5 bases from V and 0 bases from J, with 19 bases between. Only one count was recorded for this clone. As yet, its antigen is unknown. The chain has TRBV2 and TRBJ1-4; D is ambiguous. This material consisted of peripheral blood, taken 28 days after the second AZD1222 dose. The origin of this receptor is an adult who received the AZD1222 COVID-19 vaccine. CDR3 nucleotides: TGTGCCAGCAGTTACACTGCGGGCCAGATTGCAACTAATGAAAAACTGTTTTTT. It translates to CASSYTAGQIATNEKLFF.